This T cell receptor (beta chain) was found in a study of identical twins. Points from the study as a whole: Zero-insertion analyses might be partly confounded by invariant T cells like MAIT and iNKT. Abundant beta clonotypes from cord blood had fewer insertions, unlike memory repertoires, which showed none.

A word on this clonotype: Its target is not known. A far larger clone differs by one base, so this is likely a read error.

This CDR3 is 11 amino acids long. Germline V gene data show CDR1 as SGHTA and CDR2 as FQGNSA. Unique molecular identifiers were present on the cDNA, and a universal primer site came from template switching. Each CDR3 protein is one row after TCRdb ran MiXCR on the 5' RACE reads. The sample comprises a few hundred thousand distinct CDR3 sequences, approximately 14% of which are singletons, and approximately 0.98% rests with the top ten. The data also belong to a second study, concerning yellow fever vaccine responses in identical twins. That paper states: Reportedly, the response of twins' T cells to the vaccine seemed partly convergent, partly personalized.

This sequence joins TRBV7-2 and TRBJ2-5; D is uncertain. The material sequenced was CD4+ T cells sorted from blood. The receptor was isolated from a woman aged 18-29 years in good health. The CDR3 bases are TGTGCCAGCAGCTTAGAAGAGAGCCAGTACTTC. Protein product: CASSLEESQYF.